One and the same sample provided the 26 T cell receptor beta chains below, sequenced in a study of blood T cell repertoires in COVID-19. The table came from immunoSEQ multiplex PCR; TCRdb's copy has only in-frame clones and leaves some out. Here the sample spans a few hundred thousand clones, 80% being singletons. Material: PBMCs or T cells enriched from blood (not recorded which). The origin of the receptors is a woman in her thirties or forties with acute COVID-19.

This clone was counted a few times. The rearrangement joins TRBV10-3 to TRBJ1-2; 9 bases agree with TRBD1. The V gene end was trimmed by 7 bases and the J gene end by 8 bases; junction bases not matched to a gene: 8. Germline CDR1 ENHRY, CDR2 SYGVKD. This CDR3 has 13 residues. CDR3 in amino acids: CAITGTGREGYTF. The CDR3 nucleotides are TGTGCCATCACTGGGACAGGGCGAGAAGGCTACACCTTC.

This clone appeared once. CDR3 nucleotides: TGTGCCTGGAGTCGCCAGGCTGCCTATGGCTACACCTTC. Its protein is CAWSRQAAYGYTF. The chain has TRBV30 and TRBJ1-2; D unclear. CDR1 is GTSNPN and CDR2 is SVGIG in the germline V gene (reference sequence). The CDR3 loop spans 13 amino acids. Trimming took off 2 bases at V and 4 bases at J, with 11 bases between the two ends.

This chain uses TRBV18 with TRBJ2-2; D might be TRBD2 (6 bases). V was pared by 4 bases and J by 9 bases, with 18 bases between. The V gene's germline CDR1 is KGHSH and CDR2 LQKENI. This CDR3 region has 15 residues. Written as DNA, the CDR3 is TGTGCCAGCTCACTGGGGAGTAGCGGTCCGAGGGAGCTGTTTTTT. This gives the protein CASSLGSSGPRELFF.

CDR3 residues: CASSSPQVDEQYF. The CDR3, as DNA: TGTGCCAGCAGTTCCCCTCAGGTCGACGAGCAGTACTTC. The chain joins TRBV28 to TRBJ2-7; D is unclear. Trimming pared 4 bases from V and 5 bases from J, leaving 12 bases between. This CDR3 is 13 amino acids long. The V gene's germline CDR1 is MDHEN and CDR2 SYDVKM.

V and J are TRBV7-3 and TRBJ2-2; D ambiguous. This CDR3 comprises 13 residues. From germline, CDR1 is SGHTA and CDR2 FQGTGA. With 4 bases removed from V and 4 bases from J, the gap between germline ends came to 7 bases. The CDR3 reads CASSSLVTGELFF. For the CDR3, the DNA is TGTGCCAGCAGCTCCCTTGTCACCGGGGAGCTGTTTTTT. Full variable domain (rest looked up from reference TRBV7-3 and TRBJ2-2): GAGVSQTPSNKVTEKGKYVELRCDPISGHTALYWYRQSLGQGPEFLIYFQGTGAADDSGLPNDRFFAVRPEGSVSTLKIQRTERGDSAVYLCASSSLVTGELFFGEGSRLTVL.

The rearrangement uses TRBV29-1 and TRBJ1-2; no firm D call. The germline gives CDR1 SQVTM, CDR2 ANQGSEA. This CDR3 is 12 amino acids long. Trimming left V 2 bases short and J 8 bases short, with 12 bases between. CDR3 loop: CSVELIPGGYTF. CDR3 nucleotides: TGCAGCGTTGAATTGATTCCGGGAGGCTACACCTTC.

CDR3 nucleotide sequence: TGTGCCAGCAGGGCAACAGGATCCAAAGCTTTCTTT. Amino acids: CASRATGSKAFF. The chain is built from TRBV3-1 (or the pseudogene TRBV3-2) and TRBJ1-1; TRBD1 is a possible D gene (5 bases). From germline, CDR1 is LGHDT and CDR2 YNNKEL (reference sequence). CDR3 length: 12 residues. V was trimmed by 6 bases and J by 9 bases, leaving 14 bases between them.

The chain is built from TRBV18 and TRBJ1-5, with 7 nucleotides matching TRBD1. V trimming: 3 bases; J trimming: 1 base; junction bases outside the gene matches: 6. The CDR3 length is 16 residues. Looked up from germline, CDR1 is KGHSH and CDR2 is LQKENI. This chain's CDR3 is CASSPTPGQSNQPQHF. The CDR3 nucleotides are TGTGCCAGCTCACCTACCCCGGGACAGAGCAATCAGCCCCAGCATTTT.

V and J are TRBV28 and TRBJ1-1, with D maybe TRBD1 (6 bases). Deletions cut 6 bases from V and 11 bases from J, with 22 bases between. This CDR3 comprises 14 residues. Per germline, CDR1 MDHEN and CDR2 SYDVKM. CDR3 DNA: TGTGCCAGCAGGGGATCGGGAACAGGCGGACAGGCTTTCTTT. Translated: CASRGSGTGGQAFF.

DNA of the CDR3: TGTGCCAGCAGCCAAGGGACTTTAATCTATGGCTACACCTTC. It is translated as CASSQGTLIYGYTF. The chain combines TRBV3-1 (or the pseudogene TRBV3-2) with TRBJ1-2, with D uncertain. CDR1 and CDR2 from the germline V gene are LGHDT and YNNKEL (reference sequence). V was cut by 1 base and J by 4 bases, with 10 bases left in between. The CDR3 is made up of 14 amino acids.

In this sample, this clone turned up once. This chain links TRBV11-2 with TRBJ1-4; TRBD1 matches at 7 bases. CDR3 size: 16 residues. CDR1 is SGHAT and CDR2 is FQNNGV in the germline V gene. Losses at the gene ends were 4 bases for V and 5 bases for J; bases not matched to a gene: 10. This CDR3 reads CASSSPPGQLNEKLFF. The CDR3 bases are TGTGCCAGCAGCTCTCCGCCGGGACAGCTAAATGAAAAACTGTTTTTT. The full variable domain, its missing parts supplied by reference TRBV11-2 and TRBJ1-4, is EAGVAQSPRYKIIEKRQSVAFWCNPISGHATLYWYQQILGQGPKLLIQFQNNGVVDDSQLPKDRFSAERLKGVDSTLKIQPAKLEDSAVYLCASSSPPGQLNEKLFFGSGTQLSVL.

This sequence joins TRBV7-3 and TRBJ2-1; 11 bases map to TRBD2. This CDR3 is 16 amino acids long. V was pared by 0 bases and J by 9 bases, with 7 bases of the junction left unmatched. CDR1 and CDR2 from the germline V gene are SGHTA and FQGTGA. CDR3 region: CASSLTSLAGGGEQFF. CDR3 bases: TGTGCCAGCAGCTTAACGAGCCTAGCGGGGGGTGGTGAGCAGTTCTTC.

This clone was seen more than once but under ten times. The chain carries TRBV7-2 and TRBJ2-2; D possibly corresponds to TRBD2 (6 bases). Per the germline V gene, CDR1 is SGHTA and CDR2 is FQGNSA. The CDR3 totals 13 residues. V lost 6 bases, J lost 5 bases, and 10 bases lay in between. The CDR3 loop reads CASRPTSTGELFF. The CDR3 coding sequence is TGTGCCAGCAGGCCGACTAGTACCGGGGAGCTGTTTTTT.

The CDR3 region has the DNA TGTGCCAGCAGCGAGACAGGGACACTATCCTCAGATACGCAGTATTTT. This encodes CASSETGTLSSDTQYF. The V call is TRBV11-3, the J call TRBJ2-3; 7 positions agree with TRBD1. The CDR3 length is 16 residues. The ends lost 5 bases at V and 4 bases at J; junction bases unmatched: 12. The germline V gene has CDR1 SGHNT and CDR2 YENEEA. The full variable domain, rest sourced from reference TRBV11-3 and TRBJ2-3, is EAGVVQSPRYKIIEKKQPVAFWCNPISGHNTLYWYLQNLGQGPELLIRYENEEAVDDSQLPKDRFSAERLKGVDSTLKIQPAELGDSAVYLCASSETGTLSSDTQYFGPGTRLTVL.

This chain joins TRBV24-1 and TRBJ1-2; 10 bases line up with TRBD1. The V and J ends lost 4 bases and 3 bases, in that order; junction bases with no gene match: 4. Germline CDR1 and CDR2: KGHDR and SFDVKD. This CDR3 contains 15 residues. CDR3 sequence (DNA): TGTGCCACCAGTGACCCGGGACAGGGGTACTATGGCTACACCTTC. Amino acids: CATSDPGQGYYGYTF.

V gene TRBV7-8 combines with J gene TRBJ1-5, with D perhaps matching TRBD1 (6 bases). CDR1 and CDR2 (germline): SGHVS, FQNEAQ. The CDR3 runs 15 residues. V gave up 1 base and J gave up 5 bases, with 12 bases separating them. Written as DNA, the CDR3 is TGTGCCAGCAGCTTAGAAGGACAGATGCATCAGCCCCAGCATTTT. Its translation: CASSLEGQMHQPQHF. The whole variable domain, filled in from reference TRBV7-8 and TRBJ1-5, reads GAGVSQSPRYKVAKRGQDVALRCDPISGHVSLFWYQQALGQGPEFLTYFQNEAQLDKSGLPSDRFFAERPEGSVSTLKIQRTQQEDSAVYLCASSLEGQMHQPQHFGDGTRLSIL.

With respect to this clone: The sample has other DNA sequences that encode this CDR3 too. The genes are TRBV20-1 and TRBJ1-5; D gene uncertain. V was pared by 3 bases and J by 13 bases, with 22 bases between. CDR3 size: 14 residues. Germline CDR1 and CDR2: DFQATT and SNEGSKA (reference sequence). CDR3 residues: CSASGVVGGEPQHF. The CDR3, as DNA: TGCAGTGCTAGTGGTGTAGTGGGAGGTGAACCTCAGCATTTT.

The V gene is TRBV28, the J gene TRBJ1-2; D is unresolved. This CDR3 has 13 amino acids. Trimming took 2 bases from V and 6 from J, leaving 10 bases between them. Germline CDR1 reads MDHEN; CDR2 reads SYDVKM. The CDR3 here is CASSLEASHGYTF. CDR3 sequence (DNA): TGTGCCAGCAGTTTAGAGGCCTCTCATGGCTACACCTTC.

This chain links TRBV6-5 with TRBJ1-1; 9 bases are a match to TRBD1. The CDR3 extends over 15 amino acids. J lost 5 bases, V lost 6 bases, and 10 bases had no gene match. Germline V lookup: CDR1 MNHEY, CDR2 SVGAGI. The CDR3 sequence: CASSRDRELETEAFF. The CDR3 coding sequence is TGTGCCAGCAGCAGGGACAGGGAGTTGGAGACTGAAGCTTTCTTT.

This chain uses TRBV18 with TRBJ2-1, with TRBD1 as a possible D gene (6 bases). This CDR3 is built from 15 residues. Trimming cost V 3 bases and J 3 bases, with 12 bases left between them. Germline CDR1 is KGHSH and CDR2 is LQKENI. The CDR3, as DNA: TGTGCCAGCTCACCTGCCCAACAGGGCTACAATGAGCAGTTCTTC. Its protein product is CASSPAQQGYNEQFF.

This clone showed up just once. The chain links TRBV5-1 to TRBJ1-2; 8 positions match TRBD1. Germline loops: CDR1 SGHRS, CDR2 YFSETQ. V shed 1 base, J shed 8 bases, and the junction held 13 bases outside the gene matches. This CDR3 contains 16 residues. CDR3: CASSLLGSGGARGYTF. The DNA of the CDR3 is TGCGCCAGCAGCTTGTTAGGCTCAGGGGGCGCGAGAGGCTACACCTTC.

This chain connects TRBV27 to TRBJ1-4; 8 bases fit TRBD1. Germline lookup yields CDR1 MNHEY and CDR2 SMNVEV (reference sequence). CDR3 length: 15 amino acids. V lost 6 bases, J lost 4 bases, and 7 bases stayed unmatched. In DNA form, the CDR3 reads TGTGCCAGCAGCCGGCCAGGACAGGGTAATGAAAAACTGTTTTTT. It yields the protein CASSRPGQGNEKLFF.

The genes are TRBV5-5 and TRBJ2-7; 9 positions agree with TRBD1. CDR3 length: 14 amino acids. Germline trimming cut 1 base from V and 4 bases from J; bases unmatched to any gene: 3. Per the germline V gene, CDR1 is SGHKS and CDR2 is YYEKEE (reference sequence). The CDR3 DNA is TGTGCCAGCAGCTTGTCGGGACAGGGTTACGAGCAGTACTTC. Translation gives CASSLSGQGYEQYF.

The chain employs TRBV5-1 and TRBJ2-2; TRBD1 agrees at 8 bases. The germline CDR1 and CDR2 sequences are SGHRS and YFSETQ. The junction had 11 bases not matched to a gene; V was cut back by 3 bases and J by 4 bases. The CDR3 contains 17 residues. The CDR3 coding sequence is TGCGCCAGCAGCTATGGGCTCTGGACAGGGTCCACCGGGGAGCTGTTTTTT. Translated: CASSYGLWTGSTGELFF.

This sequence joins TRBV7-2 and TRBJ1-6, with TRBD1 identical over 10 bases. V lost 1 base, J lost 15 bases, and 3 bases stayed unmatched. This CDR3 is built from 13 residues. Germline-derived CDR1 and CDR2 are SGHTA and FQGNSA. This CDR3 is CASSLGTGGRLHF. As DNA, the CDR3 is TGTGCCAGCAGCTTAGGGACAGGGGGGCGCCTCCACTTT.

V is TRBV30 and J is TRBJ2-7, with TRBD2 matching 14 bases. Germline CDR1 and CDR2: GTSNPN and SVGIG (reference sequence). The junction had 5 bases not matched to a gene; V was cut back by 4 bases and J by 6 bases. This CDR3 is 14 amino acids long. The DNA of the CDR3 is TGTGCCTGGACCGCAGGGACTAGCGGGAGCGAGCAGTACTTC. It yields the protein CAWTAGTSGSEQYF.